This passage covers 11 T cell receptor beta chains from one sample sequenced in a study of T-cell reconstitution after alpha-beta-depleted transplantation in children. A library of TCRbeta sequences, prepared with unique molecular identifiers, was generated. From the PCR reads, TCRdb called clonotypes with MiXCR, one entry per CDR3 protein. Here the sample spans about half a million distinct CDR3 sequences, around 12% being singletons. The material was PBMCs from the stem cell graft donor, obtained from the stem cell graft. These receptors originate from a human donor who donated a stem cell graft to a child with combined immunodeficiency.

The table lists this clonotype with many counts. This chain connects TRBV29-1 to TRBJ2-5, with 10 positions matching TRBD1. CDR3 length: 14 amino acids. The V and J ends lost 8 bases and 3 bases, in that order; junction bases with no gene match: 9. Per the germline V gene, CDR1 is SQVTM and CDR2 is ANQGSEA. In DNA, the CDR3 is TGCAGCTCCACCGGGACAGGGGTGGAAGAGACCCAGTACTTC. Its translation is CSSTGTGVEETQYF.

This clonotype has just a few counts. J is TRBJ2-5 and V is TRBV7-8, with a possible D match to TRBD2 (7 bases). Germline lookup yields CDR1 SGHVS and CDR2 FQNEAQ. Trimming took 1 base from V and 12 from J, leaving 15 bases between them. The CDR3 is 13 residues long. The CDR3 DNA is TGTGCCAGCAGCTTAGTAGGGGGGGGTAAGGAGTACTTC. It is translated as CASSLVGGGKEYF.

This clonotype was observed a handful of times. The chain joins TRBV6-1 to TRBJ1-2; no reliable D call. Trimming cost V 2 bases and J 7 bases, with 8 bases left between them. The CDR3 loop spans 12 amino acids. Germline CDR1 reads MNHNS; CDR2 reads SASEGT. The CDR3 protein is CASSEWAGGYTF. Here the CDR3 DNA reads TGTGCCAGCAGTGAATGGGCAGGTGGCTACACCTTC.

This clonotype was seen many times. The V and J genes are TRBV24-1 and TRBJ2-5; 10 positions agree with TRBD2. CDR3 length equals 13 residues. CDR1 and CDR2 (germline): KGHDR, SFDVKD. V trimming: 7 bases; J trimming: 5 bases; junction bases outside the gene matches: 3. CDR3 in amino acids: CATSASGSETQYF. For the CDR3, the DNA is TGTGCCACCAGCGCTAGCGGGAGTGAGACCCAGTACTTC.

The rearrangement links TRBV5-1 to TRBJ2-2, with TRBD1 identical over 12 bases. V lost 4 bases, J lost 4 bases, and 8 bases stayed unmatched. Germline CDR1 SGHRS, CDR2 YFSETQ. The CDR3 loop spans 17 amino acids. CDR3 in amino acids: CASSQGTGGYFTGELFF. Here the CDR3 DNA reads TGCGCCAGCAGCCAAGGGACAGGGGGCTATTTCACCGGGGAGCTGTTTTTT.

The genes are TRBV6-5 and TRBJ2-2, with TRBD2 as a possible D gene (5 bases). Between the trimmed V and J ends, which lost 5 bases and 1 base, there was a span of 14 bases. The CDR3 totals 16 residues. Germline CDR1 MNHEY, CDR2 SVGAGI. The CDR3 DNA reads as TGTGCCAGCAGTCTCCTCGGGGTCATGAACACCGGGGAGCTGTTTTTT. Translated: CASSLLGVMNTGELFF.

This clonotype was found many times. V gene TRBV4-3 combines with J gene TRBJ2-1; possibly TRBD2 for D (6 bases). Germline V lookup: CDR1 LGHNA, CDR2 YSLEER. This CDR3 region has 15 residues. Trimming removed 1 base from V and 5 bases from J, with 12 bases in between. The CDR3 DNA reads as TGCGCCAGCAGCCAAGGACTAGGCGGCAACAATGAGCAGTTCTTC. It codes for CASSQGLGGNNEQFF.

This clonotype was recorded a few times. This sequence joins TRBV5-1 and TRBJ1-2; D perhaps matches TRBD1 (5 bases). This CDR3 has 16 amino acids. The V gene lost 1 base and the J gene lost 4 bases, with 17 bases spanning the gap. Germline CDR1 SGHRS, CDR2 YFSETQ. CDR3 nucleotides: TGCGCCAGCAGCTTGTCCCCCGACAGACTACGCTATGGCTACACCTTC. Translating it yields CASSLSPDRLRYGYTF.

The genes are TRBV28 and TRBJ1-5; a weak D match, TRBD1 (6 bases). Germline V gene lookup returns CDR1 MDHEN and CDR2 SYDVKM. The CDR3 runs 15 residues. Trimming stripped 2 bases from V and 4 bases from J, with 12 bases between. The CDR3 reads CASSLQDRPNQPQHF. In DNA form, the CDR3 reads TGTGCCAGCAGTTTACAGGACAGACCAAATCAGCCCCAGCATTTT.

This clonotype was detected ten times or more. In DNA form, the CDR3 reads TGCAGTGCTAGGGCCCCCATGACTAGCGGGAGCCTCAACCCTAGCGGGCAGTACTTC. Translation gives CSARAPMTSGSLNPSGQYF. The rearrangement links TRBV20-1 to TRBJ2-7; the match to TRBD2 covers 12 bases. This CDR3 region has 19 residues. Germline-derived CDR1 and CDR2 are DFQATT and SNEGSKA (reference sequence). Germline trimming cut 3 bases from V and 9 bases from J; bases unmatched to any gene: 24.

The rearrangement links TRBV9 to TRBJ2-1; a weak D match, TRBD1 (6 bases). The CDR3 is 17 residues long. With 3 bases removed from V and 0 bases from J, the gap between germline ends came to 16 bases. In germline, CDR1 is SGDLS, CDR2 YYNGEE. CDR3 protein: CASSARGLGNSYNEQFF. In DNA form, the CDR3 reads TGTGCCAGCAGCGCCAGGGGCCTTGGGAACTCCTACAATGAGCAGTTCTTC.